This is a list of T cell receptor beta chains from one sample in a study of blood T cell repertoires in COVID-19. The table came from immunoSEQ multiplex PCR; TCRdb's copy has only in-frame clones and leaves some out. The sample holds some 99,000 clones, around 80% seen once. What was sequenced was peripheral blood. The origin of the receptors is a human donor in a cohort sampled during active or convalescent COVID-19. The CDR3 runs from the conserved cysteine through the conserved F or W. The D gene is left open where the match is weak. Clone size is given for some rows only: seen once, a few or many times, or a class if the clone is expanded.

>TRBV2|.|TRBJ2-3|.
TGTGCCAGCAAGGCGGGAACCACAGATACGCAGTATTTT
CASKAGTTDTQYF
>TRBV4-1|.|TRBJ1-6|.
TGCGCCAGCAGCCAAATTGGTCTGGGCCGTAATTCACCCCTCCACTTT
CASSQIGLGRNSPLHF
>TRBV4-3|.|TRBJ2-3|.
TGCGCCAGCAGCCAAGGGCCCCTTAGCACAGATACGCAGTATTTT
CASSQGPLSTDTQYF
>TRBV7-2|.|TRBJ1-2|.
TGTGCCAGCAGCGCAAAGGGGCGGAACTATGGCTACACCTTC
CASSAKGRNYGYTF
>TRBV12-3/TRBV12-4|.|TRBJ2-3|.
TGTGCCAGCAACGGCAGGGGGGAAGAGCAGTATTTT
CASNGRGEEQYF
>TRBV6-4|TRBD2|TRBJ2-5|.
TGTGCCAGCAGTGACTTATACCGGGTAGCGGGGGGAAAGGAGACCCAGTACTTC
CASSDLYRVAGGKETQYF
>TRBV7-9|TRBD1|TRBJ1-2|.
TGTGCCAGCAGCCGCCCCCGGACAGGGGAGAACTATGGCTACACCTTC
CASSRPRTGENYGYTF
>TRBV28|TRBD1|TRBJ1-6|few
TGTGCCAGCAGACTGCTTCAGGGCAGGGGGTCACCCCTCCACTTT
CASRLLQGRGSPLHF
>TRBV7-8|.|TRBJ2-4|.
TGTGCCAGCAGCCCCCCCGGAGGTCCCAAAAACATTCAGTACTTC
CASSPPGGPKNIQYF
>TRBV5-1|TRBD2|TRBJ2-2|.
TGCGCCAGCAGCCCCGGGACTAGCGGGTACACCGGGGAGCTGTTTTTT
CASSPGTSGYTGELFF
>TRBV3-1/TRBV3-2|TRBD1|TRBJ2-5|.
TGTGCCAGCACCAGACAGGGGGCTCAAGAGACCCAGTACTTC
CASTRQGAQETQYF
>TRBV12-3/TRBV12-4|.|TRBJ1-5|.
TGTGCCACCAGGGCCGGCAATCAGCCCCAGCATTTT
CATRAGNQPQHF
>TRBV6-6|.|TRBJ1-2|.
TGTGCCAGCAGTTACGCCTCCTACTCCGATGGCTACACCTTC
CASSYASYSDGYTF
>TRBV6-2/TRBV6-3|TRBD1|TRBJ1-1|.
TGTGCCAGCAGTTTCCGACAGGGGGAGGAGAACACTGAAGCTTTCTTT
CASSFRQGEENTEAFF
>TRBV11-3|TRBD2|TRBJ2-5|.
TGTGCCAGCAGCCGGGGACTAGCGGGAGGTCAAGAGACCCAGTACTTC
CASSRGLAGGQETQYF
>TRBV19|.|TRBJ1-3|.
TGTGCCAGTAGACCAACAGGTAGCTCTGGAAACACCATATATTTT
CASRPTGSSGNTIYF
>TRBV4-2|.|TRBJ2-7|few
TGTGCCAGCAGCCAAGATACAGGAGCCGTCGAGCAGTACTTC
CASSQDTGAVEQYF
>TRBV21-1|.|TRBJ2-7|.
TGTGCCAGCAGCTTACCGGGACAGGGGACATACGAGCAGTACTTC
CASSLPGQGTYEQYF
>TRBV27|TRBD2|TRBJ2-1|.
TGTGCCAGCAGTTTCCACGGACTAGCGGGAGGGCCCCTACGGGCTGAGCAGTTCTTC
CASSFHGLAGGPLRAEQFF
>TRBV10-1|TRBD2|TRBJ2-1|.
TGCGCCAGCAGTGGGGCTATGGCGGGGGGGAATGAGCAGTTCTTC
CASSGAMAGGNEQFF
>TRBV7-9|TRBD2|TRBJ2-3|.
TGTGCCAGCAGCTTACCTCTCGGGAGGGGGTTATCAGATACGCAGTATTTT
CASSLPLGRGLSDTQYF
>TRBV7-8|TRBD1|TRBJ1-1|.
TGTGCCAGCAGCTTGCCGCCCGGACAGGGAGCCCAAAACACTGAAGCTTTCTTT
CASSLPPGQGAQNTEAFF
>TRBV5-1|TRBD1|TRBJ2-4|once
TGCGCCAGCAGCTACTTGACAGGGGGCTCAAAAAACATTCAGTACTTC
CASSYLTGGSKNIQYF
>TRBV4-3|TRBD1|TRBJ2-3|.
TGCGCCAGCAGCCAGCGGGCTTTTGGGACAGGGCCAGATACGCAGTATTTT
CASSQRAFGTGPDTQYF
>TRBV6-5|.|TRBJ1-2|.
TGTGCCAGCAGGGGCAGGGAGGGTTTGGATGGCTACACCTTC
CASRGREGLDGYTF
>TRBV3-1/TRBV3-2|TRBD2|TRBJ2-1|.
TGTGCCAGCAGCCAAGATCCGGCGGGAGCCTACAATGAGCAGTTCTTC
CASSQDPAGAYNEQFF
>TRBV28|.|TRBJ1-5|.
TGTGCCAGCAGTTTAAAGTGGGGGGGGCGGCAGCCCCAGCATTTT
CASSLKWGGRQPQHF
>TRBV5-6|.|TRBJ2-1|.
TGTGCCAGCAGCAAACCGGGATATGGGAACAATGAGCAGTTCTTC
CASSKPGYGNNEQFF
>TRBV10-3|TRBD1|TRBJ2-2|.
TGTGCCACTTGGACAGGGGTAACCGGGGAGCTGTTTTTT
CATWTGVTGELFF
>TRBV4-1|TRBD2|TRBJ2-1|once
TGCGCCAGCAGCCGAACCAGCGGGGGGGCCTCCTACAATGAGCAGTTCTTC
CASSRTSGGASYNEQFF
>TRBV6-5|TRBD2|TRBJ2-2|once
TGTGCCGGGAGGCGGGAGTGGAACACCGGGGAGCTGTTTTTT
CAGRREWNTGELFF
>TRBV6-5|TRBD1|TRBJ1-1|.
TGTGCCAGCAGTCGACAGGGGATGAACACTGAAGCTTTCTTT
CASSRQGMNTEAFF
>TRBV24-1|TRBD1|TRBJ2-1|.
TGTGCCACCAGTGGCACCGGGACAGGGGGCATATACAATGAGCAGTTCTTC
CATSGTGTGGIYNEQFF
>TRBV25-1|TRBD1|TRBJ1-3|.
TGTGCCAGCAGTGGCGACAGGGTAGCTTCTGGAAACACCATATATTTT
CASSGDRVASGNTIYF
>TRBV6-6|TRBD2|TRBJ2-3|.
TGTGCCAGCAGCCTCACCGGGGGGGCCATAGATACGCAGTATTTT
CASSLTGGAIDTQYF
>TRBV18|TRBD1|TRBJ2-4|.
TGTGCCAGCTCACCACCAACACAGGGGGCTCAAAACATTCAGTACTTC
CASSPPTQGAQNIQYF
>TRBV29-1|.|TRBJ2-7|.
TGCAGCGTTGTCGAGGGGAGGTACGAGCAGTACTTC
CSVVEGRYEQYF
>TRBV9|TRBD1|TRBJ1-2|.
TGTGCCAGCAGCGTAAATCCAGGGGGCTCGATTGGCTACACCTTC
CASSVNPGGSIGYTF
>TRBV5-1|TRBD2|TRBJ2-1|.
TGCGCCAGCAGCCAATTAGCGGGGGGAAACTACAATGAGCAGTTCTTC
CASSQLAGGNYNEQFF
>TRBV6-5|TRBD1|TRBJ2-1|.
TGTGCCAGCAGTTACCGGACAGGGGTTTTTTACAATGAGCAGTTCTTC
CASSYRTGVFYNEQFF
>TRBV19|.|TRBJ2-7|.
TGTGCCAGTAGTATAGATTCGGCTGGGGCCTCCTACGAGCAGTACTTC
CASSIDSAGASYEQYF
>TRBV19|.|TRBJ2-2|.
TGTGCCAGTAGTAAGGTCGGCGGGGCGGGCACCGGGGAGCTGTTTTTT
CASSKVGGAGTGELFF
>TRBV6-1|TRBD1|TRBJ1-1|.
TGTGCCAGCAGTCCGGGACAGCGACACTCTGAAGCTTTCTTT
CASSPGQRHSEAFF
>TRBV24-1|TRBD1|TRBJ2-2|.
TGTGCCACCAGTGACTCTGGGACAGGGAAAGGGGAGCTGTTTTTT
CATSDSGTGKGELFF
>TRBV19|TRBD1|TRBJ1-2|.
TGTGCCAGTAGTCGCCAGGGGGCGAGTGGCTACACCTTC
CASSRQGASGYTF
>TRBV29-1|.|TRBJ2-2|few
TGCAGCGTTGTTTGGGGACTCGCGCCCGCCACCGGGGAGCTGTTTTTT
CSVVWGLAPATGELFF
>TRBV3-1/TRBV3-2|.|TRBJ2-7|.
TGTGCCAGCAGCCCCTATAGTTACGAGCAGTACTTC
CASSPYSYEQYF